The 21 T cell receptor beta chains in this list originate from one sample, sequenced in a study of blood T cell repertoires in COVID-19. Clones were read by immunoSEQ multiplex PCR, and TCRdb kept only the in-frame ones, dropping some. The sample shows just over 300,000 clones, around 90% of them seen only once. The sample was peripheral blood. These receptors originate from a man aged 18 to 29 with active or convalescent COVID-19.

The chain combines TRBV12-3 or TRBV12-4 with TRBJ1-2; D possibly corresponds to TRBD1 (6 bases). CDR3 size: 13 residues. The ends were cut back, 5 bases at V and 0 bases at J, with 7 bases in the middle. CDR3 DNA sequence: TGTGCCAGCAGTAACAGGGCTAACTATGGCTACACCTTC. Translation gives CASSNRANYGYTF.

This clone was picked up one time. The chain employs TRBV15 and TRBJ1-3, with a weak D call TRBD1 (5 bases). Germline CDR1 is LNHNV and CDR2 is YYDKDF (reference sequence). The V and J ends lost 3 bases and 0 bases respectively, with 12 bases between them. This CDR3 comprises 16 residues. The CDR3 DNA is TGTGCCACCAGCAGGGTAAAAGGGGTCTCTGGAAACACCATATATTTT. It encodes CATSRVKGVSGNTIYF.

The J gene is TRBJ2-7, the V gene TRBV7-2, with 9 bases that match TRBD1. V lost 5 bases, J lost 0 bases, and 5 bases stayed unmatched. Germline V gives CDR1 SGHTA, CDR2 FQGNSA. This CDR3 is 15 amino acids long. The CDR3: CASSPTGGGSYEQYF. The CDR3, as DNA: TGTGCCAGCAGCCCCACAGGGGGCGGCTCCTACGAGCAGTACTTC.

The sample holds one count of this clone. The chain employs TRBV4-2 and TRBJ1-5; TRBD1 is a possible D gene (5 bases). Germline CDR1 LGHNA, CDR2 YNFKEQ. CDR3 size: 14 residues. The germline V and J ends were trimmed by 4 bases and 0 bases, with 7 bases remaining between them. The CDR3 DNA sequence: TGTGCCAGCAGCCTGGACACTAGCAATCAGCCCCAGCATTTT. Its translation is CASSLDTSNQPQHF.

V and J are TRBV5-4 and TRBJ2-7, with 7 bases identical to TRBD1. The CDR3 runs to 17 residues. Looked up from germline, CDR1 is SGHNT and CDR2 is YYREEE (reference sequence). The ends lost 0 bases at V and 6 bases at J; junction bases unmatched: 15. The CDR3, as DNA: TGTGCCAGCAGCTTGGCCCCCGAGGTAAGGGGGCATCGCGAGCAGTACTTC. This sequence encodes CASSLAPEVRGHREQYF.

The rearrangement uses TRBV14 and TRBJ1-1; no definite D call. This CDR3 region has 14 residues. The germline V gene encodes CDR1 SGHDN and CDR2 FVKESK. Trimming shortened V by 0 bases and J by 3 bases, and 8 bases separated the two germline ends. This CDR3 reads CASSQEVGYTEAFF. CDR3 DNA: TGTGCCAGCAGCCAAGAAGTCGGTTACACTGAAGCTTTCTTT.

This chain links TRBV12-3 or TRBV12-4 with TRBJ1-4; no reliable D call. CDR3 length: 13 amino acids. Trimming left V 3 bases short and J 5 bases short, with 7 bases between. The DNA of the CDR3 is TGTGCCAGCAGTTTCATAGAAAATGAAAAACTGTTTTTT. It encodes CASSFIENEKLFF.

This chain uses TRBV7-2 with TRBJ2-3; maybe TRBD2 (5 bases). V lost 3 bases and J 2 bases, leaving 15 bases between the germline ends. The germline gives CDR1 SGHTA, CDR2 FQGNSA. The CDR3 sequence is 16 residues long. The CDR3 region has the DNA TGTGCCAGCAGCTTCTTGGCGGGTGGAGACACAGATACGCAGTATTTT. Its protein product is CASSFLAGGDTDTQYF.

A word on this clone: At one of its ends the junction is not consistent with the germline gene, which may arise from a read error. The V and J genes are TRBV6-1 and TRBJ2-7, with TRBD2 matching over 10 bases. Germline CDR1 and CDR2: MNHNS and SASEGT. The CDR3 runs 15 residues. In DNA form, the CDR3 reads TGTGCCAGCAGTAAAGCGGGAGGGCCAGTGAGCGAGCAGTACTTC. It yields the protein CASSKAGGPVSEQYF.

A few counts support this clone. The chain recombines TRBV18 with TRBJ2-7; 12 bases line up with TRBD2. Trimming cost V 6 bases and J 5 bases; bases outside gene matches: 11. The germline CDR1 and CDR2 sequences are KGHSH and LQKENI. CDR3 size: 16 residues. The CDR3 here is CASSPFLAGGPHEQYF. CDR3 nucleotide sequence: TGTGCCAGCTCGCCTTTCCTAGCGGGAGGGCCTCACGAGCAGTACTTC.

The chain uses TRBV5-5 and TRBJ2-6, with D unresolved. CDR1 and CDR2 (germline): SGHKS, YYEKEE (reference sequence). The CDR3 length is 13 residues. V gave up 2 bases and J gave up 3 bases, with 3 bases separating them. CDR3: CASSFFGANVLTF. In DNA form, the CDR3 reads TGTGCCAGCAGCTTCTTTGGGGCCAACGTCCTGACTTTC.

The sample holds one count of this clone. The chain combines TRBV5-4 with TRBJ1-6, with D perhaps matching TRBD1 (5 bases). The germline V gene encodes CDR1 SGHNT and CDR2 YYREEE (reference sequence). CDR3 length equals 16 residues. Trimming stripped 3 bases from V and 6 bases from J, with 16 bases between. CDR3 nucleotides: TGTGCCAGCAGCTCGAGGGGCCGGGAGATTAATTCACCCCTCCACTTT. It is translated as CASSSRGREINSPLHF.

The chain couples TRBV19 to TRBJ1-1; TRBD1 might be the D (6 bases). V lost 4 bases and J 5 bases, leaving 14 bases between the germline ends. The CDR3 contains 14 residues. Looked up from germline, CDR1 is LNHDA and CDR2 is SQIVND (reference sequence). The CDR3 protein is CASSKEGGRTEAFF. In DNA, the CDR3 is TGTGCCAGTAGTAAGGAAGGGGGTCGGACTGAAGCTTTCTTT.

This clone has more than one count but fewer than ten. The chain employs TRBV6-6 and TRBJ1-1; D may be TRBD1 (5 bases). The length of the CDR3 is 14 residues. Germline-derived CDR1 and CDR2 are MNHNY and SVGAGI (reference sequence). The V end lost 6 bases, the J end lost 0 bases, and 11 bases lay between the germline ends. CDR3 sequence reads: CASSYVQVNTEAFF. CDR3 in DNA: TGTGCCAGCAGCTATGTACAGGTGAACACTGAAGCTTTCTTT.

The V call is TRBV4-1, the J call TRBJ1-6, with 8 bases lining up with TRBD1. V shed 0 bases, J shed 10 bases, and the junction held 8 bases outside the gene matches. The length of the CDR3 is 16 residues. Germline CDR1 and CDR2: MGHRA and YSYEKL. The CDR3 DNA follows: TGCGCCAGCAGCCAAGATTTTCAGGGGGCCCACTCACCCCTCCACTTT. Its translation is CASSQDFQGAHSPLHF.

This rearrangement joins TRBV27 to TRBJ2-1; possibly TRBD2 for D (6 bases). The CDR3 contains 15 residues. The V end lost 8 bases, the J end lost 7 bases, and 21 bases lay between the germline ends. In germline, CDR1 is MNHEY, CDR2 SMNVEV (reference sequence). The CDR3 protein is CASSLISGGVNEQFF. DNA of the CDR3: TGTGCCAGCTCTCTCATTTCGGGCGGGGTAAATGAGCAGTTCTTC.

Only one count was recorded for this clone. The J gene is TRBJ1-2, the V gene TRBV6-5, with TRBD1 as a possible D gene (6 bases). The germline V and J ends were trimmed by 6 bases and 10 bases, with 21 bases remaining between them. CDR3 length: 14 amino acids. Germline values: CDR1 MNHEY, CDR2 SVGAGI. CDR3 sequence: CASRGLGQQEPYTF. The DNA of the CDR3 is TGTGCCAGCAGGGGCCTTGGACAGCAAGAACCCTACACCTTC.

CDR3 in DNA: TGTGCCAGCAGTCTAATCGGAGGCCGGGAGACCCAGTACTTC. The encoded protein is CASSLIGGRETQYF. This chain connects TRBV27 to TRBJ2-5; the D gene is possibly TRBD2 (5 bases). Germline V gene data show CDR1 as MNHEY and CDR2 as SMNVEV (reference sequence). The CDR3 consists of 14 residues. V was shortened by 5 bases and J by 5 bases, with 15 bases between the two germline ends.

This chain uses TRBV5-1 with TRBJ1-2; 7 bases align to TRBD1. Germline V CDR1 and CDR2: SGHRS, YFSETQ. The V segment lost 2 bases and the J segment 7 bases; nucleotides outside the gene matches: 8. The CDR3 loop spans 14 amino acids. The CDR3 protein is CASSFRQGGVGYTF. For the CDR3, the DNA is TGCGCCAGCAGCTTCCGACAGGGTGGAGTTGGCTACACCTTC.

The chain is built from TRBV21-1 and TRBJ2-1; TRBD1 was called by the table and not checked on the DNA. TRBV21-1 is listed as a pseudogene. This CDR3 has 18 amino acids. CDR3 sequence reads: CASSLLTGTGDPYNEQFF. DNA for the CDR3: TGTGCCAGCAGCCTTTTAACGGGGACAGGGGACCCCTACAATGAGCAGTTCTTC.

This clone came up once. The rearrangement joins TRBV11-2 to TRBJ1-5; D remains unclear. This CDR3 has 15 amino acids. Germline V gene data show CDR1 as SGHAT and CDR2 as FQNNGV. Trimming cost V 0 bases and J 2 bases, with 8 bases left between them. CDR3 in amino acids: CASSLDGHRNQPQHF. For the CDR3, the DNA is TGTGCCAGCAGCTTAGATGGCCATCGCAATCAGCCCCAGCATTTT.